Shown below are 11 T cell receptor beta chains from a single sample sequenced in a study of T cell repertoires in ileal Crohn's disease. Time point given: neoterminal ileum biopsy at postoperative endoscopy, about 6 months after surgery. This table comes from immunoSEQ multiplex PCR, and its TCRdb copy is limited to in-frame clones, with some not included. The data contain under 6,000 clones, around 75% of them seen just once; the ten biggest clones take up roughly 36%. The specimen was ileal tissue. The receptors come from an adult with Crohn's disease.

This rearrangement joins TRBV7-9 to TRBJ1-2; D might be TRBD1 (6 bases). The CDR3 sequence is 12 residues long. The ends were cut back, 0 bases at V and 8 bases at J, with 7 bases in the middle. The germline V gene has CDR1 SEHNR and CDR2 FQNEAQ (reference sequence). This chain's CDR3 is CASSLAQGGYTF. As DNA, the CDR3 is TGTGCCAGCAGCTTAGCCCAGGGGGGCTACACCTTC.

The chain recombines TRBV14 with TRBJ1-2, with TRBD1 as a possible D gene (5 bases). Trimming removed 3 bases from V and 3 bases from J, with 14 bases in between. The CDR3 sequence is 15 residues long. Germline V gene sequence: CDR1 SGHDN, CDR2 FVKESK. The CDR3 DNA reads TGTGCCAGCAGCCAGGTCTCAGCAGGGCACTATGGCTACACCTTC. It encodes CASSQVSAGHYGYTF.

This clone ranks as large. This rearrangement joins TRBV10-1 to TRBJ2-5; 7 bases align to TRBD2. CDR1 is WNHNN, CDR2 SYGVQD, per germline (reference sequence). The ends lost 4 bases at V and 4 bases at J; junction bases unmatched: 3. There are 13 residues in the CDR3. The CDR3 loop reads CASSATSRETQYF. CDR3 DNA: TGCGCCAGCAGTGCGACTAGCCGAGAGACCCAGTACTTC.

The DNA for the CDR3 is TGTGCCAGCAGCTTTCAAGGGCAGGGTAATCAGCCCCAGCATTTT. Residues: CASSFQGQGNQPQHF. J is TRBJ1-5 and V is TRBV7-9; a weak D match, TRBD1 (5 bases). The CDR3 totals 15 residues. The V gene's germline CDR1 is SEHNR and CDR2 FQNEAQ (reference sequence). The ends were cut back, 3 bases at V and 4 bases at J, with 13 bases in the middle.

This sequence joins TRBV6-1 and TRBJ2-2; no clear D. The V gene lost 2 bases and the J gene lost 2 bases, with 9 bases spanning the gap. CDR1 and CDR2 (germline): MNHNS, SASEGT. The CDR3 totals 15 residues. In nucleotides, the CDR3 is TGTGCCAGCAGTGAACTTTGGCTAAACACCGGGGAGCTGTTTTTT. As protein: CASSELWLNTGELFF.

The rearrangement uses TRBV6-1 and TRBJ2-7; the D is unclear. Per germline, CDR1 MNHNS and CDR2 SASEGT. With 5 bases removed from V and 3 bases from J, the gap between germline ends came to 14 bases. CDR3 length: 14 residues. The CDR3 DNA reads TGTGCCAGCAGTCCCCAAGGTGGTGGCTACGAGCAGTACTTC. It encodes CASSPQGGGYEQYF.

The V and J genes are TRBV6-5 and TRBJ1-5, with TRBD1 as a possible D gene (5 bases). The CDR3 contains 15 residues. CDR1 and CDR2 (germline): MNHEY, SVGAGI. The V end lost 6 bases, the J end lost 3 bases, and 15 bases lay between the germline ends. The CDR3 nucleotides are TGTGCCAGCAGCCTCGGGGGGAACACCAATCAGCCCCAGCATTTT. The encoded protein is CASSLGGNTNQPQHF.

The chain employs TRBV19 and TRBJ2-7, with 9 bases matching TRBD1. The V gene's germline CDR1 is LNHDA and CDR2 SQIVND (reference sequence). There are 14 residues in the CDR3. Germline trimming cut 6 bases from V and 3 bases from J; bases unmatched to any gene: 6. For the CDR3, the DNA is TGTGCCAGTAGGGCGACAGGGGGTCGCTACGAGCAGTACTTC. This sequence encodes CASRATGGRYEQYF.

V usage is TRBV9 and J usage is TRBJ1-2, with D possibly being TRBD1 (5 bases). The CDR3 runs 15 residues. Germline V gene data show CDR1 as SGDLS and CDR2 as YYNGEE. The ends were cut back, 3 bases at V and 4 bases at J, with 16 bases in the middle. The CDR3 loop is CASSDRQSLSYGYTF. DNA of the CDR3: TGTGCCAGCAGCGACAGACAGTCACTTTCCTATGGCTACACCTTC.

CDR3 in amino acids: CASSLRPPDTQYF. As DNA, the CDR3 is TGTGCCAGCAGCCTTCGGCCCCCGGATACGCAGTATTTT. The J gene is TRBJ2-3, the V gene TRBV14; D not certain. Germline assignment: CDR1 SGHDN and CDR2 FVKESK. V dropped 4 bases and J dropped 6 bases, with 11 bases sitting between them. The CDR3 sequence is 13 residues long.

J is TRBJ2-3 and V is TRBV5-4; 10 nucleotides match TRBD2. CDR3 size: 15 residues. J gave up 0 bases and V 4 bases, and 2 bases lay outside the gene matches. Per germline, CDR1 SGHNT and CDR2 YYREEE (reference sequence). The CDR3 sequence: CASSLGLASTDTQYF. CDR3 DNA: TGTGCCAGCAGCCTGGGACTAGCGAGCACAGATACGCAGTATTTT.